Described below is a single T cell receptor beta chain sequence and its context. What it recognizes is unknown. The entry originates in a study of OX40 agonist ivuxolimab in advanced cancers. The table came from immunoSEQ multiplex PCR; TCRdb's copy has only in-frame clones and leaves some out. This sample has around 80,000 clones, with about four fifths found just once. With 1 base removed from V and 2 bases from J, the gap between germline ends came to 30 bases. CDR1 LNHDA and CDR2 SQIVND come from the germline V gene (reference sequence). This CDR3 is 22 amino acids long. Exclusion applied to patients with autoimmune disease history or systemic immunosuppression. Study results and limitations: CD4+ T cells averaged fewer expanded clones than CD8+ T cells. CD4+ and CD8+ T cells in blood underwent clonal expansion by week 6 at 0.1 to 3.0 mg/kg.

The chain joins TRBV19 to TRBJ1-5; D is uncertain. The material sequenced was CD4+ or CD8+ T cells sorted from blood, taken in a trial of the OX40 agonist ivuxolimab. This clonotype was sampled from an adult with an advanced solid tumor such as melanoma, head and neck, liver or kidney cancer. For the CDR3, the DNA is TGTGCCAGTAGTATAGGTCTCGGGGTCATTTCCCTTCGACGAATAGGCAATCAGCCCCAGCATTTT. It specifies CASSIGLGVISLRRIGNQPQHF. The variable domain in full, with the rest retrieved from reference TRBV19 and TRBJ1-5, is DGGITQSPKYLFRKEGQNVTLSCEQNLNHDAMYWYRQDPGQGLRLIYYSQIVNDFQKGDIAEGYSVSREKKESFPLTVTSAQKNPTAFYLCASSIGLGVISLRRIGNQPQHFGDGTRLSIL.